Here is one T cell receptor (beta chain) with its context. This entry is derived from a study of blood T cell repertoires in COVID-19. Study in general: Material from acute and convalescent COVID-19 was sourced from the United States, Italy and Spain. PBMCs, B-cell-depleted T cells, or T cells provided the cDNA or gDNA that made up the material.

V was clipped by 5 bases and J by 8 bases, with 21 bases between them. This CDR3 region has 15 residues. Germline CDR1 and CDR2: SQVTM and ANQGSEA. Methods used by the authors: The authors estimated nucleated cell counts from reference gene primer amplification. Measured with immunoSEQ multiplex PCR; TCRdb has only the in-frame clones, and not every one. The V and J calls and clone size are taken from that table; D and trimming were inferred from the DNA. The data show fewer than 85,000 clones, about 79% seen once. Sequencing was performed on peripheral blood. The clonotype originates from an older woman with acute or convalescent COVID-19. V gene TRBV29-1 combines with J gene TRBJ1-4; TRBD1 might be the D (5 bases). As DNA, the CDR3 is TGCAGCGTTTCGAATCAGCAGGGTTTCGGGGAAAAACTGTTTTTT. Its protein product is CSVSNQQGFGEKLFF.